The clone carrying this T cell receptor (beta chain) occurred a few times. PCR was performed using 60 Vbeta and 13 Jbeta primers. Measured with immunoSEQ multiplex PCR; TCRdb has only the in-frame clones, and not every one. The sample lists about 110,000 clones, less than 70% seen once, with 2% to 2.5% in the top ten. This record belongs to a study of cytomegalovirus exposure and HLA in healthy donors. The CDR3 sequence is 19 residues long. The V gene end was trimmed by 4 bases and the J gene end by 5 bases; junction bases not matched to a gene: 16. Germline-derived CDR1 and CDR2 are MGHRA and YSYEKL. The study sampled nominally healthy donors, though unrecorded immune exposures were likely.

This receptor was taken from a woman aged 25 to 39 in good health and CMV-seronegative. This chain joins TRBV4-1 and TRBJ2-1; 11 nucleotides agree with TRBD2. Sequenced sample: PBMCs. The CDR3 DNA sequence: TGCGCCAGCAGCCTTACCCGACTCCAGGGGACTAGCGGAAACAATGAGCAGTTCTTC. Translated: CASSLTRLQGTSGNNEQFF.